The 16 T cell receptor beta chains in this list originate from one sample, sequenced in a study of cytomegalovirus exposure and HLA in healthy donors. PCR amplification relied on 60 Vbeta primers (plus 13 Jbeta primers). Using immunoSEQ multiplex PCR, the repertoire was profiled, and TCRdb retains in-frame clones only, with some absent. The table shows around 140,000 clones, with 82% occurring only once. What was sequenced was PBMCs. These TCRs come from a man younger than 30 in good health and CMV-seropositive.

This clone was recorded a few times. CDR3 loop: CASSSGLPGELFF. The DNA of the CDR3 is TGCGCCAGCAGCTCGGGACTCCCCGGGGAGCTGTTTTTT. The V call is TRBV5-1, the J call TRBJ2-2, with a weak D call TRBD2 (6 bases). The V end was cut by 3 bases, the J end by 6 bases, with 9 bases between. CDR1 SGHRS and CDR2 YFSETQ come from the germline V gene. The CDR3 spans 13 residues.

V is TRBV2 and J is TRBJ2-6; 11 nucleotides agree with TRBD2. The V gene end was trimmed by 1 base and the J gene end by 1 base; junction bases not matched to a gene: 6. Germline V gene data show CDR1 as SNHLY and CDR2 as FYNNEI. This CDR3 is built from 19 residues. The CDR3 DNA reads as TGTGCCAGCAGTGAAGGTCGGTCTAGCGGGAGGTCTGGGGCCAACGTCCTGACTTTC. Its protein is CASSEGRSSGRSGANVLTF.

This rearrangement joins TRBV5-4 to TRBJ2-1; D may be TRBD2 (6 bases). The germline V and J ends were trimmed by 0 bases and 7 bases, with 20 bases remaining between them. The germline gives CDR1 SGHNT, CDR2 YYREEE (reference sequence). The CDR3 is made up of 17 amino acids. The CDR3: CASSLGVVAASTNEQFF. The CDR3 DNA reads as TGTGCCAGCAGCTTGGGTGTTGTAGCGGCCTCCACAAATGAGCAGTTCTTC.

This clone was detected a few times. A junction end diverges from the germline sequence, so it may reflect a read error. J is TRBJ1-2 and V is TRBV4-1; TRBD1 matches at 7 bases. The CDR3 length is 14 residues. Germline V gene sequence: CDR1 MGHRA, CDR2 YSYEKL. This CDR3 reads CASSQLGQAGRVAF. The CDR3 nucleotides are TGCGCCAGCAGCCAACTTGGACAGGCGGGTCGGGTTGCCTTC.

This clone showed up just once. The genes are TRBV6-5 and TRBJ1-5; D is unclear. The germline V gene encodes CDR1 MNHEY and CDR2 SVGAGI. Trimming took 3 bases from V and 5 from J, leaving 5 bases between them. CDR3 length: 12 amino acids. The CDR3 spells CASSYEDQPQHF. CDR3 bases: TGTGCCAGCAGTTATGAGGATCAGCCCCAGCATTTT.

This chain joins TRBV4-1 and TRBJ2-7; D is uncertain. The CDR3 extends over 14 amino acids. Germline CDR1 reads MGHRA; CDR2 reads YSYEKL. Trimming removed 0 bases at V and 6 bases at J, with 12 bases between. In nucleotides, the CDR3 is TGCGCCAGCAGCCAAGACTCTAGGTTTACCGAGCAGTACTTC. It translates to CASSQDSRFTEQYF.

In this sample, this clone turned up once. The V and J genes are TRBV7-9 and TRBJ1-1; no definite D call. Between the trimmed V and J ends, which lost 6 bases and 0 bases, there was a span of 8 bases. CDR3 length equals 13 residues. Germline V CDR1 and CDR2: SEHNR, FQNEAQ (reference sequence). The CDR3 nucleotides are TGTGCCAGCAGTCCCCCTTTGAACACTGAAGCTTTCTTT. This translates into CASSPPLNTEAFF.

The chain has TRBV7-6 and TRBJ2-7; 7 positions agree with TRBD1. CDR3 length: 16 residues. The J segment lost 5 bases and the V segment lost 5 bases, leaving 15 bases of the junction unmatched. Germline loops: CDR1 SGHVS, CDR2 FNYEAQ. The CDR3 protein is CASSPMDRTPLDEQYF. The CDR3 bases are TGTGCCAGCAGCCCCATGGACAGGACCCCTCTTGACGAGCAGTACTTC. Variable domain in full (rest from reference TRBV7-6 and TRBJ2-7): GAGVSQSPRYKVTKRGQDVALRCDPISGHVSLYWYRQALGQGPEFLTYFNYEAQQDKSGLPNDRFSAERPEGSISTLTIQRTEQRDSAMYRCASSPMDRTPLDEQYFGPGTRLTVT.

This clone has more than one count but fewer than ten. V gene TRBV2 combines with J gene TRBJ1-5, with TRBD1 matching over 10 bases. The CDR3 has 14 residues. Germline V gene sequence: CDR1 SNHLY, CDR2 FYNNEI. The trim removed 6 bases at V and 8 bases at J, leaving 7 bases unmatched. CDR3 sequence reads: CASRDDRGLKPQHF. CDR3 coding DNA: TGTGCCAGCAGGGACGACAGGGGGCTGAAGCCCCAGCATTTT.

The chain uses TRBV7-2 and TRBJ2-1; 12 bases map to TRBD2. CDR1 is SGHTA and CDR2 is FQGNSA in the germline V gene. V lost 2 bases and J lost 4; bases outside the gene matches: 3. This CDR3 region has 16 residues. The CDR3 DNA is TGTGCCAGCAGCTTATGGGGGACTAGCGGGTACAATGAGCAGTTCTTC. Amino acids: CASSLWGTSGYNEQFF.

This sequence joins TRBV7-9 and TRBJ2-7; a possible D gene is TRBD2 (5 bases). The CDR3 runs to 15 residues. Per the germline V gene, CDR1 is SEHNR and CDR2 is FQNEAQ (reference sequence). Trimming pared 1 base from V and 0 bases from J, leaving 10 bases between. Here the CDR3 reads CASSLVGSRSYEQYF. The DNA for the CDR3 is TGTGCCAGCAGCTTAGTGGGGAGTCGCTCCTACGAGCAGTACTTC.

The rearrangement uses TRBV6-6 and TRBJ2-1; D gene uncertain. Trimming cost V 4 bases and J 10 bases, with 11 bases left between them. The V gene's germline CDR1 is MNHNY and CDR2 SVGAGI (reference sequence). The CDR3 covers 12 residues. The CDR3 loop is CASSLAVSEQFF. The CDR3 DNA reads as TGTGCCAGCAGTTTGGCAGTCTCCGAGCAGTTCTTC.

This chain's CDR3 is CASSQDSSYEQYF. For the CDR3, the DNA is TGTGCCAGCAGCCAGGACAGCTCCTACGAGCAGTACTTC. The chain links TRBV27 to TRBJ2-7, with TRBD1 as a possible D gene (6 bases). Germline values: CDR1 MNHEY, CDR2 SMNVEV (reference sequence). Trimming stripped 6 bases from V and 0 bases from J, with 9 bases between. The CDR3 covers 13 residues.

Worth noting for this clone: This specimen includes other DNA sequences encoding the same CDR3. The chain has TRBV6-1 and TRBJ2-3; 12 nucleotides match TRBD2. This CDR3 has 15 residues. Germline V gene sequence: CDR1 MNHNS, CDR2 SASEGT. J gave up 4 bases and V 3 bases, and 2 bases lay outside the gene matches. The CDR3 nucleotides are TGTGCCAGCAGTGAGCTAGCGGGAGGGCCAGATACGCAGTATTTT. This codes for CASSELAGGPDTQYF.

The genes are TRBV18 and TRBJ2-7; TRBD1 agrees at 10 bases. This CDR3 has 13 residues. V lost 3 bases, J lost 7 bases, and 3 bases stayed unmatched. The germline V gene encodes CDR1 KGHSH and CDR2 LQKENI. In DNA form, the CDR3 reads TGTGCCAGCTCACCGGGGACAGGGGAAGAGCAGTACTTC. Amino acid sequence: CASSPGTGEEQYF. Full variable domain (outside the CDR3, taken from reference TRBV18 and TRBJ2-7): NAGVMQNPRHLVRRRGQEARLRCSPMKGHSHVYWYRQLPEEGLKFMVYLQKENIIDESGMPKERFSAEFPKEGPSILRIQQVVRGDSAAYFCASSPGTGEEQYFGPGTRLTVT.

V is TRBV7-9 and J is TRBJ2-5, with TRBD1 as a possible D gene (6 bases). The CDR3 contains 15 residues. Deletions cut 1 base from V and 1 base from J, with 10 bases between. The V gene's germline CDR1 is SEHNR and CDR2 FQNEAQ (reference sequence). CDR3 protein: CASSLGTGLQETQYF. The CDR3 DNA reads as TGTGCCAGCAGCTTAGGAACAGGGCTCCAAGAGACCCAGTACTTC. Filled out from reference TRBV7-9 and TRBJ2-5, the complete variable domain reads DTGVSQNPRHKITKRGQNVTFRCDPISEHNRLYWYRQTLGQGPEFLTYFQNEAQLEKSRLLSDRFSAERPKGSFSTLEIQRTEQGDSAMYLCASSLGTGLQETQYFGPGTRLLVL.